Included here is one T cell receptor (beta chain) sequence, with context. In the authors' workflow: Reference gene primer amplification in the assay estimated nucleated cell counts. Here immunoSEQ multiplex PCR was the method, and the copy in TCRdb shows in-frame clones only, minus some. V and J calls plus clone size are reproduced from that table; the DNA served to infer D and trimming. Here the sample spans 200,000 to 300,000 clones, 75% to 85% being singletons. The data were obtained in a study of blood T cell repertoires in COVID-19. Study in general: Samples taken during acute and convalescent COVID-19 were collected in the United States, Italy and Spain. Sources were T cells, B-cell-depleted T cells, or PBMCs; the material itself was cDNA or gDNA.

Germline loops: CDR1 SEHNR, CDR2 FQNEAQ (reference sequence). The germline V and J ends were trimmed by 6 bases and 6 bases, with 12 bases remaining between them. The CDR3 has 12 amino acids. Input material: peripheral blood. The chain has TRBV7-9 and TRBJ2-7; maybe TRBD1 (6 bases). The TCR originated in a man aged 40-49 years who had recovered from COVID-19. In DNA form, the CDR3 reads TGTGCCAGCAGTTCGCCAGGGGTCGAGCAGTACTTC. It is translated as CASSSPGVEQYF. Full variable domain (outside the CDR3, taken from reference TRBV7-9 and TRBJ2-7): DTGVSQNPRHKITKRGQNVTFRCDPISEHNRLYWYRQTLGQGPEFLTYFQNEAQLEKSRLLSDRFSAERPKGSFSTLEIQRTEQGDSAMYLCASSSPGVEQYFGPGTRLTVT.